These T cell receptor beta chains were read from a single sample in a study of beta chain features in type 1 diabetes. Assay used: immunoSEQ multiplex PCR; TCRdb lists only in-frame clones, some missing. The data hold about 290,000 clones, with about 7.8% observed a single time. Material for sequencing was central memory CD4+ T cells from blood. Receptor source: a woman aged 18-35 years in good health. CDR3s include the opening cysteine and the closing phenylalanine or tryptophan. The D gene is left open where the match is weak. The size entry is marked missing in some rows and otherwise reads once, few, many or a size class.

d_call clone_size j_call v_call cdr3_nt cdr3_aa
NA NA TRBJ2-2 TRBV5-1 TGCGCCAGCAGCTTTCAGGTGGACACCGGGGAGCTGTTTTTT CASSFQVDTGELFF
NA many TRBJ2-4 TRBV18 TGTGCCAGCTCACCACGGCCCGGGACCGGGACCAAAAACATTCAGTACTTC CASSPRPGTGTKNIQYF
NA few TRBJ1-1 TRBV28 TGTGCCAGCAGTTCCGCTGGCAAGAACACTGAAGCTTTCTTT CASSSAGKNTEAFF
NA NA TRBJ2-7 TRBV5-4 TGTGCCAGCAGCTTACTAGGGGGGCGGGACGAGCAGTACTTC CASSLLGGRDEQYF
NA few TRBJ2-6 TRBV9 TGTGCCAGCAATCGAGGGGACTCTGGGGCCAACGTCCTGACTTTC CASNRGDSGANVLTF
TRBD1 NA TRBJ1-4 TRBV9 TGTGCCAGCAGCGGATACAGGGGCGATGAAAAACTGTTTTTT CASSGYRGDEKLFF
NA NA TRBJ2-2 TRBV5-1 TGCGCCAGCAGAGTAGGGGAGAGCACCGGGGAGCTGTTTTTT CASRVGESTGELFF
NA NA TRBJ2-1 TRBV6-5 TGTGCCAGCAGTTACCGGAGTAGAAATGAGCAGTTCTTC CASSYRSRNEQFF
NA NA TRBJ1-2 TRBV29-1 TGCAGCGGTGGGGTGGGTCGGGGCTACACCTTC CSGGVGRGYTF
TRBD1 NA TRBJ2-6 TRBV4-1 TGCGCCAGCAGCCAAACGGGACAGCTCAACGTCCTGACTTTC CASSQTGQLNVLTF
NA NA TRBJ1-5 TRBV28 TGTGCCAGCAGTAAAAGACGAGGCGGCAGATGGGGTCAGCCCCAGCATTTT CASSKRRGGRWGQPQHF
TRBD1 many TRBJ1-1 TRBV28 TGTGCCAGCAGTCCAGGGGGCGGCACTGAAGCTTTCTTT CASSPGGGTEAFF
NA NA TRBJ1-2 TRBV5-8 TGTGCCAGCAGCTATGACACCTATGGCTACACCTTC CASSYDTYGYTF
NA NA TRBJ1-4 TRBV4-2 TGTGCCAGCAGCCAAGGGGGTATTGAAAAACTGTTTTTT CASSQGGIEKLFF
TRBD1 few TRBJ1-1 TRBV9 TGTGCCAGCAGCGTAGTAGCCCTTGGGACAGTGAACACTGAAGCTTTCTTT CASSVVALGTVNTEAFF
TRBD1 few TRBJ2-7 TRBV29-1 TGCAGCGCCGGGACAGCCTCCTACGAGCAGTACTTC CSAGTASYEQYF
NA few TRBJ2-2 TRBV2 TGTGCCAGCAGTGACGGGGCGAACACCGGGGAGCTGTTTTTT CASSDGANTGELFF
NA many TRBJ1-2 TRBV19 TGTGCCAGTAGTACGATTCGTCGGACAGATTATGGCTACACCTTC CASSTIRRTDYGYTF
TRBD2 NA TRBJ2-5 TRBV7-6 TGTGCCAGCAGCGGTAATAGCGGGCAAGAGACCCAGTACTTC CASSGNSGQETQYF
NA NA TRBJ2-7 TRBV14 TGTGCCAGCAGCCAAGATTCGCACGGGACCTACGAGCAGTACTTC CASSQDSHGTYEQYF
TRBD1 NA TRBJ1-5 TRBV10-3 TGTGCCATCGCGACAGGGGATCAGCCCCAGCATTTT CAIATGDQPQHF
TRBD1 many TRBJ1-1 TRBV14 TGTGCCACCTACAGGGGAGGTTTCACTGAAGCTTTCTTT CATYRGGFTEAFF
NA few TRBJ2-3 TRBV5-1 TGCGCCAGCAGCTCACACCGAACTGTTAGCACAGATACGCAGTATTTT CASSSHRTVSTDTQYF
TRBD1 few TRBJ1-1 TRBV5-1 TGCGCCAGCAGCTGGGGACAGGGAAGAACTGAAGCTTTCTTT CASSWGQGRTEAFF
NA few TRBJ2-2 TRBV4-2 TGTGCCAGCAGCCAAGGTATGACAGTGAACACCGGGGAGCTGTTTTTT CASSQGMTVNTGELFF
NA NA TRBJ1-3 TRBV7-9 TGTGCCAGCCGGGTCGGGGGGACTGGAAACACCATATATTTT CASRVGGTGNTIYF
NA few TRBJ1-2 TRBV5-1 TGCGCCAGCAGCTTGGCGGGGGGTTCCCCAGCGGGCTACACCTTC CASSLAGGSPAGYTF
NA NA TRBJ2-1 TRBV30 TGTGCCTGGAGCAAAGGTAACAATGAGCAGTTCTTC CAWSKGNNEQFF
NA many TRBJ2-3 TRBV29-1 TGCAGCGTTGAAAAAGACAGCGGACGAGGAGATACGCAGTATTTT CSVEKDSGRGDTQYF
NA NA TRBJ2-1 TRBV7-2 TGTGCCAGCAGCTTTCGGGGTAATGAGCAGTTCTTC CASSFRGNEQFF
NA NA TRBJ1-1 TRBV2 TGTGCCAGCAGTCTCGACTCCCAGAACACTGAAGCTTTCTTT CASSLDSQNTEAFF
NA NA TRBJ2-7 TRBV5-1 TGCGCCAGCAGCTTGGTAGCGCTCACCCCATCTGAGCAGTACTTC CASSLVALTPSEQYF
TRBD1 few TRBJ2-1 TRBV4-3 TGCGCCAGCAGCCAGGGGGGGACAGGGGATAATGAGCAGTTCTTC CASSQGGTGDNEQFF
TRBD1 NA TRBJ2-5 TRBV6-5 TGTGCCAGCAGACCGGGACAGGGGGTCCAAGAGACCCAGTACTTC CASRPGQGVQETQYF
TRBD1 few TRBJ1-5 TRBV23-1 TGCGCCAGCAGTTACCGGGACAGGGGCGCGAATCAGCCCCAGCATTTT CASSYRDRGANQPQHF
NA many TRBJ2-7 TRBV7-2 TGTGCCAGCAGCCTAAAAAACTCCTACGAGCAGTACTTC CASSLKNSYEQYF
NA many TRBJ2-3 TRBV7-2 TGTGCCAGCAGCTTCGATTCTGGGACGCAGTATTTT CASSFDSGTQYF
NA few TRBJ1-6 TRBV5-1 TGCGCCAGCACCTTGACGCCAGCGCGGTCGAATTCCTATAATTCACCCCTCCACTTT CASTLTPARSNSYNSPLHF
TRBD1 few TRBJ2-1 TRBV7-9 TGTGCCAGCAGCTCAACAGGGGGCACCTACAATGAGCAGTTCTTC CASSSTGGTYNEQFF
NA many TRBJ1-4 TRBV28 TGTGCCAGCAGTTTATTGGGGGCAGCTAATGAAAAACTGTTTTTT CASSLLGAANEKLFF
TRBD1 few TRBJ1-1 TRBV18 TGTGCCAGCTCTCAAGACAGGGAGGTAGCTTTCTTT CASSQDREVAFF
NA NA TRBJ2-6 TRBV10-3 TGTGCCATCAGTCGGACAGGGAGGGTATCTGGGGCCAACGTCCTGACTTTC CAISRTGRVSGANVLTF
TRBD2 few TRBJ2-2 TRBV11-3 TGTGCCAGCAGGCGGACTAGCGGGACCGGGGAGCTGTTTTTT CASRRTSGTGELFF
NA many TRBJ2-2 TRBV9 TGTGCCAGCAGCGTAATGACAGGCGGGGAGCTGTTTTTT CASSVMTGGELFF
NA few TRBJ1-1 TRBV29-1 TGCAGCGCCGGGGCAGGCAACACTGAAGCTTTCTTT CSAGAGNTEAFF
TRBD2 NA TRBJ2-1 TRBV18 TGTGCCAGCTCACCATCCATGGCTAGCGGATACAATGAGCAGTTCTTC CASSPSMASGYNEQFF
NA once TRBJ2-5 TRBV5-4 TGTGCCAGCAGCTTGGAGGGAGCCAAGACAGAGACCCAGTACTTC CASSLEGAKTETQYF
NA many TRBJ1-3 TRBV5-8 TGTGCCAGCAGAAGGACAGTAACTGGAAACACCATATATTTT CASRRTVTGNTIYF
TRBD1 few TRBJ2-7 TRBV18 TGTGCCAGCTCACGCCCGGGACAGGGGGCATACGAGCAGTACTTC CASSRPGQGAYEQYF
NA few TRBJ2-5 TRBV28 TGTGCCAGCAGTTTTAGCTTGGAGACCCAGTACTTC CASSFSLETQYF
NA many TRBJ1-1 TRBV7-6 TGTGCCAGCAGAACATTCCGGGACAACACTGAAGCTTTCTTT CASRTFRDNTEAFF
NA few TRBJ2-5 TRBV28 TGTGCCAGCAGTTCATCGGAGACCCAGTACTTC CASSSSETQYF
NA NA TRBJ2-7 TRBV6-6 TGTGCCAGCAGCCCTGGGGCCCCCTCCTACGAGCAGTACTTC CASSPGAPSYEQYF